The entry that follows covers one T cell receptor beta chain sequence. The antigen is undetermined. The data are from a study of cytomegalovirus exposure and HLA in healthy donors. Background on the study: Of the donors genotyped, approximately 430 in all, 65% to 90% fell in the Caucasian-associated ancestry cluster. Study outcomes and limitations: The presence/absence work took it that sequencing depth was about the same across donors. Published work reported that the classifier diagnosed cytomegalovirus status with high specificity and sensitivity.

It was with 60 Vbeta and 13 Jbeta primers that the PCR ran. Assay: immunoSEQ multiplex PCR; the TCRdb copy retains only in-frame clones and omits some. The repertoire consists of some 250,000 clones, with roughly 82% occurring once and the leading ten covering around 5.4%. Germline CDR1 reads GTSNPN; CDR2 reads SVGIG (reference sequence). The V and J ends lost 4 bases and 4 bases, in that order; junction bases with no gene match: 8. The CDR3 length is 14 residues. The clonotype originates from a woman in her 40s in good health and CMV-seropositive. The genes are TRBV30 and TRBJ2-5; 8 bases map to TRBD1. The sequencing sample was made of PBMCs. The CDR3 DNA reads TGTGCCTGGAAATCCGGGACAGGTCGAGAGACCCAGTACTTC. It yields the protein CAWKSGTGRETQYF.